The rows below give T cell receptor beta chains drawn from one sample of a study of cytomegalovirus exposure and HLA in healthy donors. Clones were read by immunoSEQ multiplex PCR, and TCRdb kept only the in-frame ones, dropping some. The sample lists around 94,000 clones, just under 80% occurring once. The source material was PBMCs. The source of these receptors is a male donor in good health and CMV-seropositive. CDR3s include the opening cysteine and the closing phenylalanine or tryptophan. The order of the fields is CDR3 DNA, CDR3 protein, clone size, J gene, V gene, D gene. A D gene is named only where the DNA matches it firmly. The size of a clone is reported for some rows only, either as once, few or many, or as a class for expanded clones.

cdr3_nt: TGTGCCAGCAGCGTAGCCGACATTTCCTACGAGCAGTACTTC
cdr3_aa: CASSVADISYEQYF
clone_size: .
j_call: TRBJ2-7
v_call: TRBV9
d_call: .

cdr3_nt: TGTGCCAGCAGGGGAAGCGGGGAGGTCAATGAGCAGTTCTTC
cdr3_aa: CASRGSGEVNEQFF
clone_size: .
j_call: TRBJ2-1
v_call: TRBV6-1
d_call: TRBD2

cdr3_nt: TGCGCCAGCACCCCCCAAGGGGGCAACTATGGCTACACCTTC
cdr3_aa: CASTPQGGNYGYTF
clone_size: .
j_call: TRBJ1-2
v_call: TRBV5-1
d_call: TRBD1

cdr3_nt: TGTGCCATCAGGGGACAGGGGGTAGGTGGCTACACCTTC
cdr3_aa: CAIRGQGVGGYTF
clone_size: .
j_call: TRBJ1-2
v_call: TRBV10-3
d_call: TRBD1

cdr3_nt: TGTGCCTGGAGTGGAGGCGGACTGACGAATTCACCCCTCCACTTT
cdr3_aa: CAWSGGGLTNSPLHF
clone_size: .
j_call: TRBJ1-6
v_call: TRBV30
d_call: .

cdr3_nt: TGTGCCACCAGCAGAGGGTTTACAAATCAGCCCCAGCATTTT
cdr3_aa: CATSRGFTNQPQHF
clone_size: .
j_call: TRBJ1-5
v_call: TRBV15
d_call: .

cdr3_nt: TGTGCCAGCAGCTTAGGGCAGGGGACAGATACGCAGTATTTT
cdr3_aa: CASSLGQGTDTQYF
clone_size: .
j_call: TRBJ2-3
v_call: TRBV11-2
d_call: .

cdr3_nt: TGTGCCAGCAGCTCGGATGGAAGAGGACTAGCGGGCTACGAGCAGTACTTC
cdr3_aa: CASSSDGRGLAGYEQYF
clone_size: .
j_call: TRBJ2-7
v_call: TRBV7-9
d_call: TRBD2

cdr3_nt: TGTGCCAGCACACTAGCGGGAGCAGATACGCAGTATTTT
cdr3_aa: CASTLAGADTQYF
clone_size: .
j_call: TRBJ2-3
v_call: TRBV6-6
d_call: TRBD2

cdr3_nt: TGTGCCAGCTCAGGGGGCCACCCCTACGAGCAGTACTTC
cdr3_aa: CASSGGHPYEQYF
clone_size: .
j_call: TRBJ2-7
v_call: TRBV27
d_call: TRBD1

cdr3_nt: TGTGCCAGCAGTTTAGAACTAGCGGGAGTCAATGAGCAGTTCTTC
cdr3_aa: CASSLELAGVNEQFF
clone_size: once
j_call: TRBJ2-1
v_call: TRBV28
d_call: TRBD2

cdr3_nt: TGTGCCAGCAGCCCAAGGACAGGGTGGAGGTATGGCTACACCTTC
cdr3_aa: CASSPRTGWRYGYTF
clone_size: .
j_call: TRBJ1-2
v_call: TRBV28
d_call: TRBD1

cdr3_nt: TGTGCCAGCAGGTCTCTCGGTTATTCGCCCTACGAGCAGTACTTC
cdr3_aa: CASRSLGYSPYEQYF
clone_size: .
j_call: TRBJ2-7
v_call: TRBV27
d_call: .

cdr3_nt: TGTGCCAGCAGTGGGTCCCCAGGGGATCAGCCCCAGCATTTT
cdr3_aa: CASSGSPGDQPQHF
clone_size: .
j_call: TRBJ1-5
v_call: TRBV25-1
d_call: .

cdr3_nt: TGTGCCAGCAGTTTAGGACAGGGGTGGGAAAAACTGTTTTTT
cdr3_aa: CASSLGQGWEKLFF
clone_size: .
j_call: TRBJ1-4
v_call: TRBV28
d_call: TRBD1

cdr3_nt: TGTTCCAGCAGCTTCGGAGAGACTGAAGCTTTCTTT
cdr3_aa: CSSSFGETEAFF
clone_size: .
j_call: TRBJ1-1
v_call: TRBV7-9
d_call: .

cdr3_nt: TGCGCCAGCAGCTTGGCACTAGCGGCCTACAATGAGCAGTTCTTC
cdr3_aa: CASSLALAAYNEQFF
clone_size: .
j_call: TRBJ2-1
v_call: TRBV5-1
d_call: TRBD2

cdr3_nt: TGTGCCAGCTCACCACCGGGCAGTACGAACACCGGGGAGCTGTTTTTT
cdr3_aa: CASSPPGSTNTGELFF
clone_size: .
j_call: TRBJ2-2
v_call: TRBV18
d_call: .

cdr3_nt: TGTGCCAGCAGCTTAAGCAGCGGGGGGGCAAATGAGCAGTTCTTC
cdr3_aa: CASSLSSGGANEQFF
clone_size: .
j_call: TRBJ2-1
v_call: TRBV7-9
d_call: TRBD2

cdr3_nt: TGTGCCAGCAGTGAACACCAGTACTATGGCTACACCTTC
cdr3_aa: CASSEHQYYGYTF
clone_size: .
j_call: TRBJ1-2
v_call: TRBV6-1
d_call: .

cdr3_nt: TGTGCCAGCTCACCACTACAGGGGTACACTGAAGCTTTCTTT
cdr3_aa: CASSPLQGYTEAFF
clone_size: .
j_call: TRBJ1-1
v_call: TRBV18
d_call: TRBD1

cdr3_nt: TGCGCCAGCAGCTTCGGCAGCTACTACGAGCAGTACTTC
cdr3_aa: CASSFGSYYEQYF
clone_size: .
j_call: TRBJ2-7
v_call: TRBV5-1
d_call: .

cdr3_nt: TGTGCCAGCAGCTCACTAGGAAGGGAGACCCAGTACTTC
cdr3_aa: CASSSLGRETQYF
clone_size: .
j_call: TRBJ2-5
v_call: TRBV11-2
d_call: .

cdr3_nt: TGCGCCAGCTCCCCCAGCGGGGCCTACAATGAGCAGTTCTTC
cdr3_aa: CASSPSGAYNEQFF
clone_size: .
j_call: TRBJ2-1
v_call: TRBV5-1
d_call: TRBD2

cdr3_nt: TGCGCCAGCAGCTATTATCCCGGGACTAGCGGGGGGGTCTCCAATGAGCAGTTCTTC
cdr3_aa: CASSYYPGTSGGVSNEQFF
clone_size: .
j_call: TRBJ2-1
v_call: TRBV5-1
d_call: TRBD2

cdr3_nt: TGTGCCTGGAGTCGCAGGGCCCCGAATGAAAAACTGTTTTTT
cdr3_aa: CAWSRRAPNEKLFF
clone_size: medium-sized
j_call: TRBJ1-4
v_call: TRBV30
d_call: .

cdr3_nt: TGTGCCAGCAGGCCAGGGTTATTGGAGACCCAGTACTTC
cdr3_aa: CASRPGLLETQYF
clone_size: .
j_call: TRBJ2-5
v_call: TRBV6-5
d_call: .

cdr3_nt: TGTGCCAGCTCACCACTGGGACAGGCTTTCCTGAACACTGAAGCTTTCTTT
cdr3_aa: CASSPLGQAFLNTEAFF
clone_size: .
j_call: TRBJ1-1
v_call: TRBV18
d_call: TRBD1

cdr3_nt: TGTGCCAGTAGTATGGGAGCCGGACCTAATGAAAAACTGTTTTTT
cdr3_aa: CASSMGAGPNEKLFF
clone_size: .
j_call: TRBJ1-4
v_call: TRBV19
d_call: .

cdr3_nt: TGCGCCAGCAGTGAGGAGGGTCAGGGGGCTAGCGAGCAGTACTTC
cdr3_aa: CASSEEGQGASEQYF
clone_size: .
j_call: TRBJ2-7
v_call: TRBV10-2
d_call: TRBD1

cdr3_nt: TGTGCCAGCAGCGTGGGACAGGCGGATTCACCCCTCCACTTT
cdr3_aa: CASSVGQADSPLHF
clone_size: .
j_call: TRBJ1-6
v_call: TRBV9
d_call: TRBD1

cdr3_nt: TGTGCCAGCAGCCTGACGGACAGGGACCCCCAGCATTTT
cdr3_aa: CASSLTDRDPQHF
clone_size: .
j_call: TRBJ1-5
v_call: TRBV5-8
d_call: TRBD1

cdr3_nt: TGTGCCTGGACTATCCGGGACAGGGCCCCTAATTCACCCCTCCACTTT
cdr3_aa: CAWTIRDRAPNSPLHF
clone_size: .
j_call: TRBJ1-6
v_call: TRBV30
d_call: TRBD1

cdr3_nt: TGTGCCAGCAGCCCCTCGGGGACACTAGCGCCAAAAGAGACCCAGTACTTC
cdr3_aa: CASSPSGTLAPKETQYF
clone_size: .
j_call: TRBJ2-5
v_call: TRBV9
d_call: .

cdr3_nt: TGCGCCAGCAGCTTGATAATAGCGGGAGAGACCGGATTCCGCAATGAGCAGTTCTTC
cdr3_aa: CASSLIIAGETGFRNEQFF
clone_size: once
j_call: TRBJ2-1
v_call: TRBV5-1
d_call: TRBD2

cdr3_nt: TGTGCCACCAGCACACAGCGGGGGGGCCAAGAGACCCAGTACTTC
cdr3_aa: CATSTQRGGQETQYF
clone_size: .
j_call: TRBJ2-5
v_call: TRBV15
d_call: TRBD2

cdr3_nt: TGCGCCAGCAGCTTAACAGGGGTAGAGCAGTACTTC
cdr3_aa: CASSLTGVEQYF
clone_size: .
j_call: TRBJ2-7
v_call: TRBV5-1
d_call: TRBD1

cdr3_nt: TGCGCCAGCAGCTCAGGGTCCGGTAGCCAAGAGACCCAGTACTTC
cdr3_aa: CASSSGSGSQETQYF
clone_size: .
j_call: TRBJ2-5
v_call: TRBV5-1
d_call: .

cdr3_nt: TGTGCCAGCAGCTTAGATCAGGACACTGAAGCTTTCTTT
cdr3_aa: CASSLDQDTEAFF
clone_size: .
j_call: TRBJ1-1
v_call: TRBV7-9
d_call: .

cdr3_nt: TGTGCCAGCAGTTCGGGCGAGCAGTACTTC
cdr3_aa: CASSSGEQYF
clone_size: .
j_call: TRBJ2-7
v_call: TRBV28
d_call: .

cdr3_nt: TGTGCCTGGGCTGAGACCGTCGGGACTCACCAGTTCTTC
cdr3_aa: CAWAETVGTHQFF
clone_size: .
j_call: TRBJ2-1
v_call: TRBV30
d_call: .

cdr3_nt: TGTGCCAGCAGTGACTCTGACTATCAAACCGATACGCAGTATTTT
cdr3_aa: CASSDSDYQTDTQYF
clone_size: .
j_call: TRBJ2-3
v_call: TRBV6-4
d_call: .

cdr3_nt: TGTGCCAGCAGCTCGGCGGGGGGCTCAAACAATGAGCAGTTCTTC
cdr3_aa: CASSSAGGSNNEQFF
clone_size: .
j_call: TRBJ2-1
v_call: TRBV9
d_call: TRBD2

cdr3_nt: TGTGCCAGCAGCGTAGGAGACGTTTATTCTAGCGGGAGGGCCTCGTACGAGCAGTACTTC
cdr3_aa: CASSVGDVYSSGRASYEQYF
clone_size: .
j_call: TRBJ2-7
v_call: TRBV9
d_call: TRBD2

cdr3_nt: TGCGCCAGCAGCCAAGAGGCGGCGACAGCGGGGTACCAAGAGACCCAGTACTTC
cdr3_aa: CASSQEAATAGYQETQYF
clone_size: .
j_call: TRBJ2-5
v_call: TRBV4-1
d_call: TRBD2

cdr3_nt: TGCAGCGTCCGGGTCGGCGGGGGGACCACAGATACGCAGTATTTT
cdr3_aa: CSVRVGGGTTDTQYF
clone_size: .
j_call: TRBJ2-3
v_call: TRBV29-1
d_call: TRBD2

cdr3_nt: TGTGCCAGCCAGGGGTTGGATCAGCCCCAGCATTTT
cdr3_aa: CASQGLDQPQHF
clone_size: few
j_call: TRBJ1-5
v_call: TRBV19
d_call: .

cdr3_nt: TGCGCCAGCAGGCCCGGGACAGGGAGAGGTAGTGAGCAGTTCTTC
cdr3_aa: CASRPGTGRGSEQFF
clone_size: .
j_call: TRBJ2-1
v_call: TRBV23-1
d_call: TRBD1

cdr3_nt: TGTGCCAGCAGTTACTCTCCGGGACAGGGTGGGACTGAAGCTTTCTTT
cdr3_aa: CASSYSPGQGGTEAFF
clone_size: .
j_call: TRBJ1-1
v_call: TRBV6-5
d_call: TRBD1

cdr3_nt: TGCAGCGTTGCCCTGGACTATGAGGCCTACAATGAGCAGTTCTTC
cdr3_aa: CSVALDYEAYNEQFF
clone_size: .
j_call: TRBJ2-1
v_call: TRBV29-1
d_call: .

cdr3_nt: TGTGCCAGCAGCGTAGCCCCCTTAGACTACAATGAGCAGTTCTTC
cdr3_aa: CASSVAPLDYNEQFF
clone_size: once
j_call: TRBJ2-1
v_call: TRBV9
d_call: .

cdr3_nt: TGTGCCAGCAGCTCAGGAAGTAGCAATCAGCCCCAGCATTTT
cdr3_aa: CASSSGSSNQPQHF
clone_size: few
j_call: TRBJ1-5
v_call: TRBV5-6
d_call: .

cdr3_nt: TGTGCCAGCAGCCATTCCGCGAGGGGGCTTGAGACTGAAGCTTTCTTT
cdr3_aa: CASSHSARGLETEAFF
clone_size: .
j_call: TRBJ1-1
v_call: TRBV5-8
d_call: TRBD1